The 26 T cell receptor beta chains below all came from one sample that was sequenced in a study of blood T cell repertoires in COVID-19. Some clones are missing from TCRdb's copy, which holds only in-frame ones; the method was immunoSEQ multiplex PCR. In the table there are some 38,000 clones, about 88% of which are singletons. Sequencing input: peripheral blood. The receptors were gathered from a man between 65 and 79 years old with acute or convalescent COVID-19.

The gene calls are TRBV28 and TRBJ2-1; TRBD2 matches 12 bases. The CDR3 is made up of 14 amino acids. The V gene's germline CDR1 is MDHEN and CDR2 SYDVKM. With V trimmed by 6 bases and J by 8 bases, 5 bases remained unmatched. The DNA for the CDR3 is TGTGCCAGCAGGACTAGCGGGGGAGTAGATGAGCAGTTCTTC. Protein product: CASRTSGGVDEQFF.

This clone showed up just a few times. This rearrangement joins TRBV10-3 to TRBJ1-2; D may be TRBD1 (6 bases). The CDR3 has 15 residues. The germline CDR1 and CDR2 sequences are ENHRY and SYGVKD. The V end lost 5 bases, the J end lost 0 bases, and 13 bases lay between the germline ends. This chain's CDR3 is CAISLQGGSNYGYTF. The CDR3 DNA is TGTGCCATCAGTCTACAGGGTGGGTCTAACTATGGCTACACCTTC.

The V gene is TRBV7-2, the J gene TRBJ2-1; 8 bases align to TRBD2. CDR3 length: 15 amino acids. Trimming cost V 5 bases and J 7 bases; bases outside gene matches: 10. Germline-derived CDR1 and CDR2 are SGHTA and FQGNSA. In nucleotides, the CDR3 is TGTGCCAGCAGCCAAGTTTTGCTAGCGGGTAATGAGCAGTTCTTC. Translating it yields CASSQVLLAGNEQFF. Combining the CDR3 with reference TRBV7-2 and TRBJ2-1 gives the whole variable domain GAGVSQSPSNKVTEKGKDVELRCDPISGHTALYWYRQSLGQGLEFLIYFQGNSAPDKSGLPSDRFSAERTGGSVSTLTIQRTQQEDSAVYLCASSQVLLAGNEQFFGPGTRLTVL.

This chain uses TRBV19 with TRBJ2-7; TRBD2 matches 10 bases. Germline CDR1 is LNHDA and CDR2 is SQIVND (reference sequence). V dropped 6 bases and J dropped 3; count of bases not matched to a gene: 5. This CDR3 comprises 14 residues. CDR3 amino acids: CASRPGTSVYEQYF. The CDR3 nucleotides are TGTGCCAGTAGACCCGGGACTAGCGTCTACGAGCAGTACTTC.

The CDR3 spells CASRDSNSYNEQFF. The CDR3 DNA reads as TGTGCCAGCAGGGACTCGAACTCCTACAATGAGCAGTTCTTC. The chain links TRBV7-2 to TRBJ2-1; possibly TRBD2 for D (5 bases). Germline assignment: CDR1 SGHTA and CDR2 FQGNSA. The CDR3 length is 14 residues. The germline V and J ends were trimmed by 6 bases and 0 bases, with 9 bases remaining between them. The whole variable domain, filled in from reference TRBV7-2 and TRBJ2-1, reads GAGVSQSPSNKVTEKGKDVELRCDPISGHTALYWYRQSLGQGLEFLIYFQGNSAPDKSGLPSDRFSAERTGGSVSTLTIQRTQQEDSAVYLCASRDSNSYNEQFFGPGTRLTVL.

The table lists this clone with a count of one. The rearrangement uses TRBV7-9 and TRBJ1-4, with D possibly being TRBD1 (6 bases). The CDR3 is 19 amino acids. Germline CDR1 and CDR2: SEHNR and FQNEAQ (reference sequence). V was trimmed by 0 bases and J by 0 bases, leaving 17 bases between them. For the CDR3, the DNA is TGTGCCAGCAGCTTAGCGGGCCGCCAGGGGCTACCAACTAATGAAAAACTGTTTTTT. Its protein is CASSLAGRQGLPTNEKLFF.

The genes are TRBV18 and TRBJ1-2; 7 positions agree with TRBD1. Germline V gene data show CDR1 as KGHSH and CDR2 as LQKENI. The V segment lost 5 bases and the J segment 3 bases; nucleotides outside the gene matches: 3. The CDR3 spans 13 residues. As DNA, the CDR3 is TGTGCCAGCTCATCCGGACAGGACTATGGCTACACCTTC. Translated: CASSSGQDYGYTF.

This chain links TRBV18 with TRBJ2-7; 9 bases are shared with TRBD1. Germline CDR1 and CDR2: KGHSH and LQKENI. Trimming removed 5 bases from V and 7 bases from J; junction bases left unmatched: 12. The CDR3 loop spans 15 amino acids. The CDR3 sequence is CASSLGQGRIGEQYF. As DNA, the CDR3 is TGTGCCAGCTCATTAGGACAGGGGAGGATCGGAGAGCAGTACTTC.

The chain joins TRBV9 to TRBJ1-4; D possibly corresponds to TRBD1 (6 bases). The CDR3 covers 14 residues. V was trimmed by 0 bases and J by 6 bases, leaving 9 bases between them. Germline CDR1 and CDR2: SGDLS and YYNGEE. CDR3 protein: CASSVVPGDEKLFF. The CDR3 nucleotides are TGTGCCAGCAGCGTAGTTCCAGGGGATGAAAAACTGTTTTTT.

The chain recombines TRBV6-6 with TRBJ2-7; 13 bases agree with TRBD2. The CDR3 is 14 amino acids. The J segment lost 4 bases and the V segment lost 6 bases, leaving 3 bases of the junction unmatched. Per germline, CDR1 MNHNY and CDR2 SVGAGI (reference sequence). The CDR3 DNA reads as TGTGCCAGCAGACCGACTAGCGGGAGGTACGAGCAGTACTTC. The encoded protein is CASRPTSGRYEQYF.

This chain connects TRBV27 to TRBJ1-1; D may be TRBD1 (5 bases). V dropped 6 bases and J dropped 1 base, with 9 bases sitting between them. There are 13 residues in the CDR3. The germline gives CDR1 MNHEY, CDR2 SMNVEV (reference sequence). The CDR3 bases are TGTGCCAGCAGAAGTAGGGGGAACACTGAAGCTTTCTTT. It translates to CASRSRGNTEAFF.

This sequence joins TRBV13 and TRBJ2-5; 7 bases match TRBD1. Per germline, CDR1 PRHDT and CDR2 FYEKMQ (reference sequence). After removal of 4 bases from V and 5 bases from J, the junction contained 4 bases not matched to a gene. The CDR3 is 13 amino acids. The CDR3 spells CASSSRGHETQYF. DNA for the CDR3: TGTGCCAGCAGCTCAAGGGGGCACGAGACCCAGTACTTC.

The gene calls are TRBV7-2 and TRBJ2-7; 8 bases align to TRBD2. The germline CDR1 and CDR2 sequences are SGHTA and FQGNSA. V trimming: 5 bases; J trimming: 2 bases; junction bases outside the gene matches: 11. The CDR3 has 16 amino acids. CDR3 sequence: CASSPWVAGGAYEQYF. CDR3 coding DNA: TGTGCCAGCAGCCCATGGGTTGCGGGAGGTGCCTACGAGCAGTACTTC.

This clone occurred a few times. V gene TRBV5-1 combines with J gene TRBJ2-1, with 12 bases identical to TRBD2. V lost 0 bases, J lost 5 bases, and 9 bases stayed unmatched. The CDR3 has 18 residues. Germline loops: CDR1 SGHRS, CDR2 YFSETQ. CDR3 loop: CASSLGLAGGPLDNEQFF. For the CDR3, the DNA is TGCGCCAGCAGCTTGGGGCTAGCGGGAGGGCCTCTAGACAATGAGCAGTTCTTC.

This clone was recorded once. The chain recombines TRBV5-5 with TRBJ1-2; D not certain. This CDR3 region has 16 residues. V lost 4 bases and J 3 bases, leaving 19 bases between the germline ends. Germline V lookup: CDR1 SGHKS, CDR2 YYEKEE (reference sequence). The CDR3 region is CASSQLGARWDYGYTF. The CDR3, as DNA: TGTGCCAGCAGCCAGCTTGGAGCCAGATGGGACTATGGCTACACCTTC.

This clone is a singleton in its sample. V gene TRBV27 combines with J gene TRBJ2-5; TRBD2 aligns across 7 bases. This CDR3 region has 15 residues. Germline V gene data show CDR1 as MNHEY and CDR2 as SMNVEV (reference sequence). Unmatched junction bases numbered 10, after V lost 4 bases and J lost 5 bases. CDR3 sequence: CASSSPGLGGETQYF. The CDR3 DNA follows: TGTGCCAGCAGTTCGCCCGGACTCGGGGGGGAGACCCAGTACTTC.

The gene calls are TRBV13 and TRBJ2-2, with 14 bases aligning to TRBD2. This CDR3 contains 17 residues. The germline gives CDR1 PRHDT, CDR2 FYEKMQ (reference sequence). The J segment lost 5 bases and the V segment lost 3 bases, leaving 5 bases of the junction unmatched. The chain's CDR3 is CASSLGLAGDTTGELFF. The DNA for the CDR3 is TGTGCCAGCAGCTTGGGACTAGCGGGAGATACGACCGGGGAGCTGTTTTTT.

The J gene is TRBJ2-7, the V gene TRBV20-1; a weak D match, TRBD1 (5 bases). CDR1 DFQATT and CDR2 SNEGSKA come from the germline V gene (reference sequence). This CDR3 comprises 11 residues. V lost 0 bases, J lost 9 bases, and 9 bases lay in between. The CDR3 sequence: CSARDGRGQYF. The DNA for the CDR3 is TGCAGTGCTAGAGATGGAAGGGGGCAGTACTTC.

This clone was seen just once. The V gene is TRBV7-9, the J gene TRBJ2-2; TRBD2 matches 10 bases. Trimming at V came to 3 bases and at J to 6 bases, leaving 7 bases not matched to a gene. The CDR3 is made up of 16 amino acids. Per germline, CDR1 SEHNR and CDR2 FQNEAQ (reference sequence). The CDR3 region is CASSLGLAGDAGELFF. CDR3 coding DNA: TGTGCCAGCAGCTTGGGCCTAGCGGGAGATGCCGGGGAGCTGTTTTTT.

CDR3 region: CASLPRESGGTEAFF. In DNA form, the CDR3 reads TGCGCCTCTCTCCCCAGAGAAAGCGGGGGCACTGAAGCTTTCTTT. This chain links TRBV10-2 with TRBJ1-1; D perhaps matches TRBD1 (5 bases). This CDR3 has 15 amino acids. V was trimmed by 11 bases and J by 4 bases, leaving 23 bases between them. Germline values: CDR1 WSHSY, CDR2 SAAADI.

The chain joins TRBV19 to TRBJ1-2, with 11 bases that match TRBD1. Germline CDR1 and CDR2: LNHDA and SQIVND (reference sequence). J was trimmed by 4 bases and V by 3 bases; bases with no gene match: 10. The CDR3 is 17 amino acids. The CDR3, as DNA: TGTGCCAGTAGTATTTACCGGGACAGGGGGTACGGCTATGGCTACACCTTC. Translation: CASSIYRDRGYGYGYTF.

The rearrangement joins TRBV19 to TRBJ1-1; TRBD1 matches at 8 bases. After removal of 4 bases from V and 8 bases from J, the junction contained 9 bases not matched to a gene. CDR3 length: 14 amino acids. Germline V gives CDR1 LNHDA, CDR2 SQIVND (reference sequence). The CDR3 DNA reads TGTGCCAGTAGTACTCAAGGACAGGGAGAAGAAGCTTTCTTT. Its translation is CASSTQGQGEEAFF. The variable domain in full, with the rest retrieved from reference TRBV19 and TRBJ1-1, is DGGITQSPKYLFRKEGQNVTLSCEQNLNHDAMYWYRQDPGQGLRLIYYSQIVNDFQKGDIAEGYSVSREKKESFPLTVTSAQKNPTAFYLCASSTQGQGEEAFFGQGTRLTVV.

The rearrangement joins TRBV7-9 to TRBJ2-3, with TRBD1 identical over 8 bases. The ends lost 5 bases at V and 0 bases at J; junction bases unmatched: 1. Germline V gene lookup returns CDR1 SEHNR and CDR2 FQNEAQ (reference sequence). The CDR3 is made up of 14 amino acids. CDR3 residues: CASSGTGSTDTQYF. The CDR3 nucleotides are TGTGCCAGCAGCGGGACAGGAAGCACAGATACGCAGTATTTT.

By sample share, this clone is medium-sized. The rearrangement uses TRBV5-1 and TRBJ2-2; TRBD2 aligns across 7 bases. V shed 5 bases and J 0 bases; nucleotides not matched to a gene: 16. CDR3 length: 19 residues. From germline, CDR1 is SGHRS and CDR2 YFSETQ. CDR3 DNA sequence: TGCGCCAGCAGACACAGTGGGCGCCCTAGCGGACCGAACACCGGGGAGCTGTTTTTT. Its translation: CASRHSGRPSGPNTGELFF.

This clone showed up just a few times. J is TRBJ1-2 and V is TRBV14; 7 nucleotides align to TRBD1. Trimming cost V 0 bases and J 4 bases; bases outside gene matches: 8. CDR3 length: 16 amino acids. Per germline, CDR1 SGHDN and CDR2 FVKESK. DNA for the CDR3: TGTGCCAGCAGCCAAGATAGAGCAGGGGGTGGCTATGGCTACACCTTC. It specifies CASSQDRAGGGYGYTF.

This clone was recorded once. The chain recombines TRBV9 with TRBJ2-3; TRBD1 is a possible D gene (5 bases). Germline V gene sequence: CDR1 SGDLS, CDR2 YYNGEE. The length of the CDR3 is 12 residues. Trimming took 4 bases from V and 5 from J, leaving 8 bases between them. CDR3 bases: TGTGCCAGCAGCTTTCAGGGAGATACGCAGTATTTT. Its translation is CASSFQGDTQYF.